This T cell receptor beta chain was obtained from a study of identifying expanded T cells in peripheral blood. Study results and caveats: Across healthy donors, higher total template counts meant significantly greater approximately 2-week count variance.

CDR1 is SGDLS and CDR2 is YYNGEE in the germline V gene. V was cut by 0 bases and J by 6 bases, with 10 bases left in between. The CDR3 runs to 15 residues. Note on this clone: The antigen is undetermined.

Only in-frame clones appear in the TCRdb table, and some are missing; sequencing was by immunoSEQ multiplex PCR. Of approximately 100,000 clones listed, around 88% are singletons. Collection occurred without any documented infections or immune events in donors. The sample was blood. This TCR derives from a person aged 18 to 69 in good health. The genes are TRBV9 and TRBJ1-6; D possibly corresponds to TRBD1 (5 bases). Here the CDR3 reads CASSVGGLTNSPLHF. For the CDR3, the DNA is TGTGCCAGCAGCGTAGGGGGACTAACTAATTCACCCCTCCACTTT.